This T cell receptor beta chain was identified during a study of blood T cell repertoires in COVID-19. The junction had 4 bases not matched to a gene; V was cut back by 6 bases and J by 0 bases. CDR3 size: 14 residues. Germline V gene lookup returns CDR1 MNHEY and CDR2 SMNVEV (reference sequence). The protocol was immunoSEQ multiplex PCR, while the TCRdb copy is restricted to in-frame clones and leaves out a portion. This repertoire shows about 140,000 clones, roughly 84% found once; its top ten account for 3.5% to 4.5%. This clone is a singleton in its sample. The gene calls are TRBV27 and TRBJ1-1, with TRBD1 matching 7 bases. The source of this sequence is a woman in her sixties or seventies with acute or convalescent COVID-19. What was sequenced was peripheral blood. The CDR3 loop is CASSPGTVNTEAFF. DNA for the CDR3: TGTGCCAGCAGCCCCGGGACAGTGAACACTGAAGCTTTCTTT.